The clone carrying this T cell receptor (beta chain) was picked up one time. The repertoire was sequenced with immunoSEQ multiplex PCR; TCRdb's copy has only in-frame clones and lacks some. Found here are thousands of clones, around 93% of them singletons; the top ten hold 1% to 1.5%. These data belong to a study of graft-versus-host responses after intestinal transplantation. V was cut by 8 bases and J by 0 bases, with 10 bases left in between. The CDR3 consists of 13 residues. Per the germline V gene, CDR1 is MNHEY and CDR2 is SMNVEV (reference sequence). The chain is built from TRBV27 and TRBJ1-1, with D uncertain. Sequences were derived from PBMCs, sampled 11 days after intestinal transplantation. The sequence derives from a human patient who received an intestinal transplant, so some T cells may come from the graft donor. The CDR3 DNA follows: TGTGCCAGCGGGAACCCTATGAACACTGAAGCTTTCTTT. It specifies CASGNPMNTEAFF.